Below are 28 T cell receptor beta chains sequenced from a single sample in a study of blood T cell repertoires in COVID-19. TCRdb's copy holds only in-frame clones and misses some; the assay was immunoSEQ multiplex PCR. The data hold roughly 320,000 clones, with 70% to 90% observed a single time. Sequencing used peripheral blood. The receptor source for this set is a human donor in a cohort sampled during active COVID-19.

V gene TRBV30 combines with J gene TRBJ1-2; D unclear. Trimming removed 5 bases from V and 5 bases from J, with 15 bases in between. The length of the CDR3 is 13 residues. Looked up from germline, CDR1 is GTSNPN and CDR2 is SVGIG (reference sequence). In DNA form, the CDR3 reads TGTGCCTGGCGCGAGGGCAACTCATATGGCTACACCTTC. Residues: CAWREGNSYGYTF.

The chain is built from TRBV13 and TRBJ1-6; D is possibly TRBD1 (6 bases). V was trimmed by 4 bases and J by 13 bases, leaving 11 bases between them. The CDR3 spans 12 residues. Germline loops: CDR1 PRHDT, CDR2 FYEKMQ (reference sequence). For the CDR3, the DNA is TGTGCCAGCAGCTCCAGGGGTTCGCCCCTCCACTTT. Translation: CASSSRGSPLHF.

V gene TRBV6-5 combines with J gene TRBJ1-1; D may be TRBD1 (5 bases). The V and J ends lost 4 bases and 3 bases respectively, with 12 bases between them. The CDR3 totals 14 residues. CDR1 MNHEY and CDR2 SVGAGI come from the germline V gene. The CDR3 DNA sequence: TGTGCCAGCAGTTTAAACAGGCCCGACACTGAAGCTTTCTTT. Protein: CASSLNRPDTEAFF.

This chain uses TRBV18 with TRBJ2-7; the D gene is possibly TRBD1 (6 bases). The V end lost 2 bases, the J end lost 2 bases, and 13 bases lay between the germline ends. The CDR3 is 15 residues long. Germline V gene data show CDR1 as KGHSH and CDR2 as LQKENI. The CDR3 loop is CASSPGPQGTYEQYF. CDR3 bases: TGTGCCAGCTCACCAGGACCCCAGGGGACCTACGAGCAGTACTTC.

V and J are TRBV19 and TRBJ2-3, with 11 bases lining up with TRBD2. The germline CDR1 and CDR2 sequences are LNHDA and SQIVND (reference sequence). CDR3 length equals 16 residues. V lost 2 bases to trimming and J lost 2 bases; unmatched junction nucleotides: 3. The CDR3 protein is CASSIMTSGDTDTQYF. The CDR3 DNA reads TGTGCCAGTAGTATAATGACTAGCGGGGACACAGATACGCAGTATTTT.

V gene TRBV5-1 combines with J gene TRBJ2-1; 10 bases are a match to TRBD2. V lost 0 bases, J lost 8 bases, and 8 bases stayed unmatched. The CDR3 runs 16 residues. CDR1 and CDR2 from the germline V gene are SGHRS and YFSETQ. The CDR3 sequence: CASSLVPSGGSDEQFF. The CDR3 bases are TGCGCCAGCAGCTTGGTCCCTAGCGGGGGCAGCGATGAGCAGTTCTTC.

The V gene is TRBV18, the J gene TRBJ2-3; no firm D call. The V end lost 2 bases, the J end lost 0 bases, and 9 bases lay between the germline ends. The CDR3 is 15 residues long. From germline, CDR1 is KGHSH and CDR2 LQKENI. The CDR3 DNA follows: TGTGCCAGCTCACCAAAAACAGTTAGCACAGATACGCAGTATTTT. Translation gives CASSPKTVSTDTQYF.

The chain uses TRBV19 and TRBJ2-2; 7 positions agree with TRBD1. J gave up 6 bases and V 5 bases, and 3 bases lay outside the gene matches. There are 13 residues in the CDR3. Germline values: CDR1 LNHDA, CDR2 SQIVND (reference sequence). The CDR3 bases are TGTGCCAGTAGTGTACAGGGGTCCGGGGAGCTGTTTTTT. This translates into CASSVQGSGELFF.

As regards this clone: Distinct nucleotide sequences in the sample also encode this CDR3. V is TRBV24-1 and J is TRBJ1-1; 9 nucleotides match TRBD1. The trim removed 5 bases at V and 3 bases at J, leaving 3 bases unmatched. This CDR3 has 14 amino acids. CDR1 is KGHDR and CDR2 is SFDVKD in the germline V gene. CDR3 in amino acids: CATSARDRDTEAFF. DNA for the CDR3: TGTGCCACCAGTGCCCGGGACAGGGACACTGAAGCTTTCTTT.

In DNA, the CDR3 is TGTGCCAGCAGCTTTGGGGGCCGCTCCTATAATTCACCCCTCCACTTT. Translation: CASSFGGRSYNSPLHF. The chain uses TRBV7-9 and TRBJ1-6; the D gene is possibly TRBD1 (6 bases). CDR1 and CDR2 (germline): SEHNR, FQNEAQ (reference sequence). V dropped 3 bases and J dropped 0 bases, with 9 bases sitting between them. The CDR3 length is 16 residues. Supplemented by reference TRBV7-9 and TRBJ1-6, the full variable domain reads DTGVSQNPRHKITKRGQNVTFRCDPISEHNRLYWYRQTLGQGPEFLTYFQNEAQLEKSRLLSDRFSAERPKGSFSTLEIQRTEQGDSAMYLCASSFGGRSYNSPLHFGNGTRLTVT.

The J gene is TRBJ2-7, the V gene TRBV5-6; TRBD1 agrees at 7 bases. Germline loops: CDR1 SGHDT, CDR2 YYEEEE. J lost 6 bases, V lost 4 bases, and 10 bases had no gene match. The length of the CDR3 is 14 residues. The CDR3: CASSAPTGAIEQYF. DNA for the CDR3: TGTGCCAGCAGCGCTCCCACAGGGGCGATCGAGCAGTACTTC. Variable domain in full (rest from reference TRBV5-6 and TRBJ2-7): DAGVTQSPTHLIKTRGQQVTLRCSPKSGHDTVSWYQQALGQGPQFIFQYYEEEERQRGNFPDRFSGHQFPNYSSELNVNALLLGDSALYLCASSAPTGAIEQYFGPGTRLTVT.

CDR3 coding DNA: TGTGCCATCAGTGATTGGCTAGCGGGGGGAGAGTCAGATACGCAGTATTTT. It encodes CAISDWLAGGESDTQYF. This chain joins TRBV10-3 and TRBJ2-3, with 11 bases fitting TRBD2. The J segment lost 4 bases and the V segment lost 3 bases, leaving 9 bases of the junction unmatched. Germline CDR1 ENHRY, CDR2 SYGVKD. The CDR3 runs to 17 residues.

The chain is built from TRBV7-9 and TRBJ1-2; TRBD1 matches 7 bases. Germline CDR1 is SEHNR and CDR2 is FQNEAQ (reference sequence). With V trimmed by 0 bases and J by 8 bases, 9 bases remained unmatched. The CDR3 runs to 15 residues. CDR3 amino acids: CASSLAGTDSRGYTF. Written as DNA, the CDR3 is TGTGCCAGCAGCTTAGCCGGGACAGATAGTAGGGGCTACACCTTC.

V usage is TRBV10-1 and J usage is TRBJ2-2; 7 bases align to TRBD1. CDR3 size: 14 residues. With 5 bases clipped from V and 4 bases from J, the junction kept 4 bases outside the gene matches. Germline CDR1 WNHNN, CDR2 SYGVQD (reference sequence). The CDR3 protein is CASSTGDGTGELFF. The CDR3 nucleotides read TGCGCCAGCAGTACAGGGGACGGCACCGGGGAGCTGTTTTTT.

This chain connects TRBV5-4 to TRBJ1-1; D is uncertain. Germline assignment: CDR1 SGHNT and CDR2 YYREEE (reference sequence). Trimming removed 2 bases at V and 4 bases at J, with 9 bases between. The CDR3 is 13 amino acids. Written as DNA, the CDR3 is TGTGCCAGCAGCTTCGGGAGTAGCACTGAAGCTTTCTTT. This gives the protein CASSFGSSTEAFF.

This clone has a single count. Other nucleotide sequences in the sample specify the same CDR3. The chain links TRBV28 to TRBJ1-2, with 10 nucleotides matching TRBD1. The germline V gene has CDR1 MDHEN and CDR2 SYDVKM. The CDR3 sequence is 14 residues long. V was clipped by 3 bases and J by 11 bases; unmatched bases: 9. The DNA for the CDR3 is TGTGCCAGCAGTTTCGGGACAGGGGTTGGTGGTTACACCTTC. This codes for CASSFGTGVGGYTF.

Regarding this clone: One end of the junction does not line up with germline, which may come from a read error. The V call is TRBV10-3, the J call TRBJ2-7, with a tentative D call TRBD1 (6 bases). The length of the CDR3 is 12 residues. Germline values: CDR1 ENHRY, CDR2 SYGVKD. The CDR3 region has the DNA TGTGCCCTCAGCGGTACAGGGAACGAGCAGTACTTC. This gives the protein CALSGTGNEQYF.

The rearrangement joins TRBV7-9 to TRBJ2-5, with 9 nucleotides matching TRBD2. J lost 3 bases, V lost 3 bases, and 2 bases had no gene match. CDR3 size: 14 residues. Germline V gives CDR1 SEHNR, CDR2 FQNEAQ (reference sequence). The CDR3 loop reads CASSLRLAEETQYF. The CDR3 DNA sequence: TGTGCCAGCAGCTTGAGACTAGCGGAAGAGACCCAGTACTTC.

The J gene is TRBJ2-5, the V gene TRBV4-1; unclear D gene. The germline CDR1 and CDR2 sequences are MGHRA and YSYEKL. This CDR3 comprises 15 residues. The V end lost 3 bases, the J end lost 3 bases, and 14 bases lay between the germline ends. CDR3 sequence: CASSHQAYRKETQYF. The CDR3 DNA follows: TGCGCCAGCAGCCACCAAGCCTACAGAAAAGAGACCCAGTACTTC.

The rearrangement links TRBV9 to TRBJ2-3; 7 bases agree with TRBD2. After removal of 1 base from V and 0 bases from J, the junction contained 2 bases not matched to a gene. Germline V gene data show CDR1 as SGDLS and CDR2 as YYNGEE. The CDR3 length is 15 residues. Written as DNA, the CDR3 is TGTGCCAGCAGCGTAAGCGGGACTAGCACAGATACGCAGTATTTT. Residues: CASSVSGTSTDTQYF.

This chain's CDR3 is CASSYSPGRNTEAFF. CDR3 DNA sequence: TGTGCCAGCAGTTACTCTCCGGGGAGGAACACTGAAGCTTTCTTT. The gene calls are TRBV6-2 or TRBV6-3 and TRBJ1-1; D remains ambiguous. The CDR3 sequence is 15 residues long. The V and J ends lost 0 bases and 1 base respectively, with 9 bases between them. Per the germline V gene, CDR1 is MNHEY and CDR2 is SVGEGT.

The genes are TRBV3-1 (or the pseudogene TRBV3-2) and TRBJ1-2; the match to TRBD1 covers 8 bases. V shed 0 bases, J shed 8 bases, and the junction held 8 bases outside the gene matches. Germline V gene sequence: CDR1 LGHDT, CDR2 YNNKEL (reference sequence). The CDR3 runs 15 residues. In DNA form, the CDR3 reads TGTGCCAGCAGCCAAGAAGGGGTCAGGGGGCGAGGCTACACCTTC. Translating gives CASSQEGVRGRGYTF.

Comment on this clone: A junction boundary mismatches the germline segment, possibly from a read error. The chain uses TRBV12-3 or TRBV12-4 and TRBJ1-1, with D possibly being TRBD1 (6 bases). This CDR3 is built from 12 residues. This CDR3 reads CASGFMDSHHHF. The CDR3 coding sequence is TGTGCCAGCGGATTTATGGACAGCCATCACCATTTT.

This clone was counted once. Other DNA sequences within the sample encode an identical CDR3. CDR3 region: CASSPRDRVYGYTF. CDR3 sequence (DNA): TGTGCCAGCAGCCCCCGGGACAGGGTCTATGGCTACACCTTC. The chain has TRBV14 and TRBJ1-2; 9 positions agree with TRBD1. With 4 bases clipped from V and 4 bases from J, the junction kept 4 bases outside the gene matches. The CDR3 has 14 residues. CDR1 is SGHDN and CDR2 is FVKESK in the germline V gene.

This clone occurred many times. The genes are TRBV5-1 and TRBJ2-4; 15 positions agree with TRBD2. Germline trimming cut 4 bases from V and 2 bases from J; bases unmatched to any gene: 4. The CDR3 spans 17 residues. CDR1 is SGHRS and CDR2 is YFSETQ in the germline V gene. The CDR3 loop reads CASSPGTSGGTKNIQYF. The DNA of the CDR3 is TGCGCCAGCAGCCCCGGGACTAGCGGGGGGACCAAAAACATTCAGTACTTC. Complete variable domain (other parts from reference TRBV5-1 and TRBJ2-4): KAGVTQTPRYLIKTRGQQVTLSCSPISGHRSVSWYQQTPGQGLQFLFEYFSETQRNKGNFPGRFSGRQFSNSRSEMNVSTLELGDSALYLCASSPGTSGGTKNIQYFGAGTRLSVL.

The chain links TRBV19 to TRBJ2-1, with D uncertain. The CDR3 loop spans 14 amino acids. Germline V CDR1 and CDR2: LNHDA, SQIVND (reference sequence). Trimming left V 10 bases short and J 0 bases short, with 13 bases between. The CDR3 reads CATRPMSSYNEQFF. The DNA for the CDR3 is TGTGCCACTAGACCGATGAGCTCCTACAATGAGCAGTTCTTC.

The rearrangement joins TRBV19 to TRBJ2-5, with 12 bases matching TRBD2. CDR1 LNHDA and CDR2 SQIVND come from the germline V gene (reference sequence). This CDR3 has 17 amino acids. V lost 5 bases to trimming and J lost 5 bases; unmatched junction nucleotides: 12. CDR3 in DNA: TGTGCCAGTAGTGAGACTAGCGGGGGTCCCTTCCGGGAGACCCAGTACTTC. This codes for CASSETSGGPFRETQYF.

CDR3 amino acids: CASSYFTGSGELFF. As DNA, the CDR3 is TGTGCCAGCAGCTATTTTACGGGGTCCGGGGAGCTGTTTTTT. This chain uses TRBV7-9 with TRBJ2-2, with D maybe TRBD2 (5 bases). V shed 4 bases and J shed 6 bases, with 12 bases lying between them. The CDR3 is made up of 14 amino acids. CDR1 and CDR2 (germline): SEHNR, FQNEAQ (reference sequence).